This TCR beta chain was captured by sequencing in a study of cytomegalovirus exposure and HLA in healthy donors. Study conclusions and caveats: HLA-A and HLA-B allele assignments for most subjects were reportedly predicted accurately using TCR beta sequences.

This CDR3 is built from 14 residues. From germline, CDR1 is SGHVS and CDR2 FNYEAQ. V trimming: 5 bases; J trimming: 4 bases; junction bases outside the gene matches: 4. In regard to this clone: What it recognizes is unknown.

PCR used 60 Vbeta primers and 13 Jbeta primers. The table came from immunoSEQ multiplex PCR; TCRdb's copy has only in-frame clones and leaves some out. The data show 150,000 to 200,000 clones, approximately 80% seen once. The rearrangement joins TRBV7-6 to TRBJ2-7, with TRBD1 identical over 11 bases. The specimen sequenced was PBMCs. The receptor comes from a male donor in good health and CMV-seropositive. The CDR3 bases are TGTGCCAGCAGCACGGACAGGGGGCGGTACGAGCAGTACTTC. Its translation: CASSTDRGRYEQYF.